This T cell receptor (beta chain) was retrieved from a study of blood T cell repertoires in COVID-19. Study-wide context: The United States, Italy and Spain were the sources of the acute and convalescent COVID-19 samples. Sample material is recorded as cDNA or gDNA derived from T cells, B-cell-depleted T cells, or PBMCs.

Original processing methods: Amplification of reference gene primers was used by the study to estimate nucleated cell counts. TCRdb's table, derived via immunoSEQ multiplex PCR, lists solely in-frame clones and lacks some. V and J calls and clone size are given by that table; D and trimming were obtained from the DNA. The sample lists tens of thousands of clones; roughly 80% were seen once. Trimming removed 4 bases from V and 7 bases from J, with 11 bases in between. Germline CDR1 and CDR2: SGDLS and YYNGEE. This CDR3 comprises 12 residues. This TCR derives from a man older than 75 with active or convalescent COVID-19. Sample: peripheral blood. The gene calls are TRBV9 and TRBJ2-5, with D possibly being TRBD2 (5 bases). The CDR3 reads CASSSLRGTQYF. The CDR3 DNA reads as TGTGCCAGCAGCTCCCTCCGGGGGACCCAGTACTTC.